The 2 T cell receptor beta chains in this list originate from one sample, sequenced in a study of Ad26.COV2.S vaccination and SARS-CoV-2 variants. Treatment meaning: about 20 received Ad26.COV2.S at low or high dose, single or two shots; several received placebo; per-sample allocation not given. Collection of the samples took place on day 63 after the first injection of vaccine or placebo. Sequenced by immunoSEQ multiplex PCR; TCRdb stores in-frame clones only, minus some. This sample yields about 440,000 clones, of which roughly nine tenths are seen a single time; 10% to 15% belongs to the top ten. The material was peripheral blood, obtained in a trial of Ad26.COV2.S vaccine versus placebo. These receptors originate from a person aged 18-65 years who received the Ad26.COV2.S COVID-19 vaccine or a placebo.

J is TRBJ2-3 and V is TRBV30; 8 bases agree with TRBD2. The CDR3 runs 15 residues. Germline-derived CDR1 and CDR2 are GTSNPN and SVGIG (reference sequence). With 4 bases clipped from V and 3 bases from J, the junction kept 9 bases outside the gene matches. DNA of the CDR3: TGTGCCTGGACTCCCGGGAGGGGGTATACAGATACGCAGTATTTT. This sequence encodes CAWTPGRGYTDTQYF.

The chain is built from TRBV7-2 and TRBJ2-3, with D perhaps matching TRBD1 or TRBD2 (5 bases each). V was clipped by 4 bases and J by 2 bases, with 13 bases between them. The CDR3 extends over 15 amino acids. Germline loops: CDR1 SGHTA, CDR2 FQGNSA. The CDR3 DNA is TGTGCCAGCAGCTACGGGACCACATTCACAGATACGCAGTATTTT. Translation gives CASSYGTTFTDTQYF.